The next 16 T cell receptor beta chains were all read from a single sample in a study of Graves' ophthalmopathy and Graves' hyperthyroidism (dated by TCRdb to 2017 to 2018). These reads were obtained on an Illumina HiSeq 2000. For repertoire sequencing, the TCR beta CDR3 regions were amplified from RNA transcripts. A first-round RT-PCR used HTBI primers with the Qiagen OneStep RT-PCR kit, followed by a second-round multiplex PCR, size selection and purification. TCRdb itself trimmed the public reads at Q25 with fastp, ran MiXCR and retained productive beta chains. Rows merge per CDR3 protein into single entries with the most common DNA and genes. A total of about 420,000 distinct CDR3 sequences appear in this sample, under 25% of them only once. Of the sample, 2.5% to 3.5% falls within the top ten clones. Sample: peripheral blood. The receptors here all came from a woman aged 18 to 35 with stable Graves' hyperthyroidism. Donor details come from another sample of the same person, matched by shared clones.

This clonotype was seen repeatedly, ten times or more. The V call is TRBV9, the J call TRBJ2-7, with 9 bases matching TRBD2. CDR1 is SGDLS, CDR2 YYNGEE, per germline. Germline trimming cut 0 bases from V and 4 bases from J; bases unmatched to any gene: 11. This CDR3 spans 17 amino acids. The CDR3: CASSVGGTGTSRYEQYF. The CDR3 DNA sequence: TGTGCCAGCAGCGTAGGTGGGACCGGGACTAGCAGGTACGAGCAGTACTTC.

This clonotype was seen many times. The DNA of the CDR3 is TGTGCCAGCAGTTCCAGCGGGGTGATAGCAGTAGAGACCCAGTACTTC. This gives the protein CASSSSGVIAVETQYF. This chain joins TRBV27 and TRBJ2-5; 7 bases match TRBD2. The V and J ends lost 4 bases and 4 bases, in that order; junction bases with no gene match: 12. Per germline, CDR1 MNHEY and CDR2 SMNVEV (reference sequence). The length of the CDR3 is 16 residues.

This clonotype was counted between two and nine times. Just one base apart from a much larger clone, this may be a read error. The CDR3 loop reads CASSLGQNTGGLFF. CDR3 coding DNA: TGCGCCAGCAGCTTGGGACAGAACACCGGGGGGCTGTTTTTT. V usage is TRBV5-1 and J usage is TRBJ2-2; maybe TRBD2 (6 bases). CDR1 and CDR2 (germline): SGHRS, YFSETQ. This CDR3 is built from 14 residues.

This clonotype was seen many times. The chain is built from TRBV6-2 or TRBV6-3 and TRBJ2-7, with D perhaps TRBD1 or TRBD2 (6 bases each). The germline V gene has CDR1 MNHEY and CDR2 SVGEGT. This CDR3 region has 14 residues. Trimming stripped 7 bases from V and 4 bases from J, with 17 bases between. CDR3 nucleotides: TGTGCCAGCACCGAAGGGGGAGGTTCGTACGAGCAGTACTTC. Its protein product is CASTEGGGSYEQYF.

The table lists this clonotype with many counts. The J gene is TRBJ2-7, the V gene TRBV28; 12 nucleotides match TRBD2. This CDR3 is 14 amino acids long. Losses at the gene ends were 5 bases for V and 7 bases for J; bases not matched to a gene: 6. CDR1 is MDHEN, CDR2 SYDVKM, per germline. The CDR3 loop is CASSRTSGMREQYF. CDR3 DNA sequence: TGTGCCAGCAGTCGGACTAGCGGGATGCGAGAGCAGTACTTC. Full variable domain (outside the CDR3, taken from reference TRBV28 and TRBJ2-7): DVKVTQSSRYLVKRTGEKVFLECVQDMDHENMFWYRQDPGLGLRLIYFSYDVKMKEKGDIPEGYSVSREKKERFSLILESASTNQTSMYLCASSRTSGMREQYFGPGTRLTVT.

Many counts were recorded for this clonotype. The chain couples TRBV5-1 to TRBJ2-4, with D unresolved. V shed 4 bases and J shed 6 bases, with 11 bases lying between them. Germline CDR1 reads SGHRS; CDR2 reads YFSETQ. There are 13 residues in the CDR3. In DNA form, the CDR3 reads TGCGCCAGCAGCCTGGAATACAGAAACATTCAGTACTTC. It specifies CASSLEYRNIQYF.

This clonotype was seen more than once but under ten times. The chain has TRBV6-1 and TRBJ2-7, with 9 bases aligning to TRBD1. The V gene end was trimmed by 6 bases and the J gene end by 2 bases; junction bases not matched to a gene: 8. Germline V gene lookup returns CDR1 MNHNS and CDR2 SASEGT. The CDR3 is 15 amino acids. The CDR3 reads CASRSGTGRPYEQYF. The CDR3 DNA reads as TGTGCCAGCAGGTCCGGGACAGGGAGGCCCTACGAGCAGTACTTC.

In this sample, this clonotype turned up many times. The V call is TRBV4-2, the J call TRBJ1-6; no clear D. Trimming shortened V by 2 bases and J by 10 bases, and 15 bases separated the two germline ends. Germline CDR1 LGHNA, CDR2 YNFKEQ. The CDR3 covers 15 residues. CDR3 loop: CASSQSNSFGSPLHF. In DNA form, the CDR3 reads TGTGCCAGCAGCCAAAGCAACAGTTTTGGCTCACCCCTCCACTTT.

Many counts were recorded for this clonotype. V usage is TRBV7-3 and J usage is TRBJ2-5; D possibly matches TRBD1 or TRBD2 (6 bases each). V gave up 5 bases and J gave up 5 bases, with 15 bases separating them. The CDR3 spans 14 residues. Germline V gives CDR1 SGHTA, CDR2 FQGTGA. CDR3 residues: CASSKMGGAETQYF. The CDR3, as DNA: TGTGCCAGCAGCAAAATGGGGGGCGCGGAGACCCAGTACTTC.

This clonotype was seen repeatedly, ten times or more. This chain uses TRBV28 with TRBJ1-6; 7 nucleotides line up with TRBD1. CDR1 is MDHEN, CDR2 SYDVKM, per germline. V lost 6 bases, J lost 9 bases, and 11 bases stayed unmatched. This CDR3 region has 15 residues. The CDR3 DNA reads as TGTGCCAGCAGCCTAAGTAGGGGGCTAGGTTCACCCCTCCACTTT. This encodes CASSLSRGLGSPLHF. The complete variable domain, with remaining parts taken from reference TRBV28 and TRBJ1-6, reads DVKVTQSSRYLVKRTGEKVFLECVQDMDHENMFWYRQDPGLGLRLIYFSYDVKMKEKGDIPEGYSVSREKKERFSLILESASTNQTSMYLCASSLSRGLGSPLHFGNGTRLTVT.

This clonotype came up many times. V usage is TRBV2 and J usage is TRBJ1-1; 8 bases line up with TRBD1. Germline-derived CDR1 and CDR2 are SNHLY and FYNNEI. This CDR3 comprises 15 residues. The J segment lost 4 bases and the V segment lost 4 bases, leaving 8 bases of the junction unmatched. The CDR3 sequence: CASSGGTGRSTEAFF. CDR3 in DNA: TGTGCCAGCAGTGGAGGGACAGGTCGGTCCACTGAAGCTTTCTTT.

This clonotype was seen repeatedly, ten times or more. As DNA, the CDR3 is TGCAGTGCCCAGACAGATAATAGCAATCAGCCCCAGCATTTT. It is translated as CSAQTDNSNQPQHF. The rearrangement links TRBV20-1 to TRBJ1-5; weak D call: TRBD1 (5 bases). Germline V lookup: CDR1 DFQATT, CDR2 SNEGSKA (reference sequence). Trimming cost V 6 bases and J 0 bases, with 12 bases left between them. The CDR3 runs 14 residues.

This clonotype has just one count. V is TRBV29-1 and J is TRBJ2-5, with TRBD1 matching over 10 bases. The germline V gene has CDR1 SQVTM and CDR2 ANQGSEA. The CDR3 contains 11 residues. J was trimmed by 5 bases and V by 6 bases; bases with no gene match: 0. The CDR3 DNA reads TGCAGCGTGGGACAGGGGGAGACCCAGTACTTC. The encoded protein is CSVGQGETQYF.

This clonotype showed up just a few times. This chain connects TRBV5-1 to TRBJ2-5, with D perhaps matching TRBD1 (5 bases). The V end lost 0 bases, the J end lost 5 bases, and 14 bases lay between the germline ends. Germline V gene data show CDR1 as SGHRS and CDR2 as YFSETQ. CDR3 length: 15 amino acids. CDR3 protein: CASSLEPQGYETQYF. CDR3 sequence (DNA): TGCGCCAGCAGCTTGGAACCCCAGGGTTACGAGACCCAGTACTTC.

This clonotype was seen ten or more times. At one end the junction does not follow the germline gene, possibly because of a read error. The chain recombines TRBV2 with TRBJ2-2; D is unclear. Germline-derived CDR1 and CDR2 are SNHLY and FYNNEI. This CDR3 contains 13 residues. CDR3 sequence: CASRSLNSGELFF. The CDR3 nucleotides are TGTGCCAGCAGATCTTTGAACAGCGGGGAGCTGTTTTTT.

This clonotype is a singleton in its sample. As DNA, the CDR3 is TGTGCCAGCAGTTACCTTCATGCAGCTGACAGGAGAGCTAACTATGGCTACACCTTC. It codes for CASSYLHAADRRANYGYTF. This chain connects TRBV6-2 or TRBV6-3 to TRBJ1-2; D perhaps matches TRBD1 (6 bases). This CDR3 is built from 19 residues. The V gene lost 2 bases and the J gene lost 0 bases, with 22 bases spanning the gap. Germline V gives CDR1 MNHEY, CDR2 SVGEGT.